This T cell receptor (beta chain) comes out of a study of blood T cell repertoires in COVID-19. Overall study: There were acute and convalescent COVID-19 samples, and they came from the United States, Italy and Spain. T cells, B-cell-depleted T cells, or PBMCs supplied cDNA or gDNA.

The authors' processing: Quantification of nucleated cells was approximated via reference gene primer amplification. Repertoires were generated with immunoSEQ multiplex PCR, while TCRdb's copy carries only in-frame clones and drops some. V, J and clone size are taken as reported in that table, and D and trimming were inferred from the DNA itself. The sample contains tens of thousands of clones, roughly 87% of which appear only once. Germline V gives CDR1 MNHEY, CDR2 SVGEGT. V lost 2 bases to trimming and J lost 3 bases, with 11 bases between them. The CDR3 is 14 amino acids. The sequence was collected from a woman aged 50 to 60 with acute or convalescent COVID-19. Sequenced sample: peripheral blood. V and J are TRBV6-2 or TRBV6-3 and TRBJ2-7, with D uncertain. CDR3 in amino acids: CASSYGQANYEQYF. CDR3 nucleotides: TGTGCCAGCAGTTACGGGCAGGCGAACTACGAGCAGTACTTC.